This T cell receptor (beta chain) was sequenced for a study of shared clonotypes between healthy human individuals. The data were produced by immunoSEQ multiplex PCR, yet TCRdb's version contains in-frame clones alone and is incomplete. This sample yields some 2,100,000 clones, of which around 95% are seen a single time; roughly 0.13% belongs to the top ten. CDR1 and CDR2 from the germline V gene are SGHNT and YENEEA. CDR3 length equals 16 residues. The ends were cut back, 0 bases at V and 3 bases at J, with 11 bases in the middle. The TCR was taken from a man younger than 35 in good health. The chain joins TRBV11-3 to TRBJ2-2, with D perhaps TRBD1 (6 bases). The sequenced sample consisted of naive CD4+ T cells sorted from blood. Indicated subset: CD45RA+ positively selected. CDR3 nucleotides: TGTGCCAGCAGCTTAGAGGGCAGGGGTCACACCGGGGAGCTGTTTTTT. It yields the protein CASSLEGRGHTGELFF.